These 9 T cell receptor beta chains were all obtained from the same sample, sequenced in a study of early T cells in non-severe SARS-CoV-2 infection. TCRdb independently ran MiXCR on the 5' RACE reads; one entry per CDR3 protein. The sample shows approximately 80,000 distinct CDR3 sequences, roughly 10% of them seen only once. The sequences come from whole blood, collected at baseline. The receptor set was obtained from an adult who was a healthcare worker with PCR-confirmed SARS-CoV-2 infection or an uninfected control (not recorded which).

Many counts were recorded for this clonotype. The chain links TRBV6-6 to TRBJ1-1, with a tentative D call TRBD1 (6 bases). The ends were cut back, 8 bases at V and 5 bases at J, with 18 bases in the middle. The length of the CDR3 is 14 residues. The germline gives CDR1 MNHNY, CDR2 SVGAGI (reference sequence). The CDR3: CASSPRRGQTEAFF. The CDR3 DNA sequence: TGTGCCAGCTCACCCCGCCGGGGGCAGACTGAAGCTTTCTTT.

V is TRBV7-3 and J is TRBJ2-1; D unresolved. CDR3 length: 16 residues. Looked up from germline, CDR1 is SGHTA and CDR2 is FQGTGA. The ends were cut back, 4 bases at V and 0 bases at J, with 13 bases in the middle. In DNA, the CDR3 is TGTGCCAGCAGCTCTGCGAAAATGGCCTCCTACAATGAGCAGTTCTTC. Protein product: CASSSAKMASYNEQFF.

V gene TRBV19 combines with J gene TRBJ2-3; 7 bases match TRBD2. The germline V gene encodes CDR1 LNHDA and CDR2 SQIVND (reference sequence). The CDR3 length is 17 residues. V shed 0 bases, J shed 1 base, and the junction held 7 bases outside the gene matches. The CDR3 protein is CASSIDRESGGTDTQYF. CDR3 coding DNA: TGTGCCAGTAGTATAGATCGCGAGAGCGGGGGCACAGATACGCAGTATTTT.

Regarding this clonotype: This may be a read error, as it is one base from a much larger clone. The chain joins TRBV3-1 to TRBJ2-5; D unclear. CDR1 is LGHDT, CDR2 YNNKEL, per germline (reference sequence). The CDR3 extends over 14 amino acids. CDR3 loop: CASRQVPTQQTQYF. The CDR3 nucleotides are TGTGCCAGCAGACAAGTTCCGACCCAACAGACCCAGTACTTC.

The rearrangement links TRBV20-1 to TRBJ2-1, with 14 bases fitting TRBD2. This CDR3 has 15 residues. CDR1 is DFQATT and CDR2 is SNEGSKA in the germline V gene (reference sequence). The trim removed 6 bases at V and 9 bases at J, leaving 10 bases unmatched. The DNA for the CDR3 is TGCAGTGCGAGTGGACTAGCGGGGGGCGGGAGTGAGCAGTTCTTC. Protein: CSASGLAGGGSEQFF.

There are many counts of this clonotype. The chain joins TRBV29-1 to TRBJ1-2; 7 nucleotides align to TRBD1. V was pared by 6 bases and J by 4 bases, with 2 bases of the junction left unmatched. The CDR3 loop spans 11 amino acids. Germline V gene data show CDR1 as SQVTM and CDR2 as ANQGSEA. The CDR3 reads CSVWDSYGYTF. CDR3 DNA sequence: TGCAGCGTCTGGGACAGCTATGGCTACACCTTC.

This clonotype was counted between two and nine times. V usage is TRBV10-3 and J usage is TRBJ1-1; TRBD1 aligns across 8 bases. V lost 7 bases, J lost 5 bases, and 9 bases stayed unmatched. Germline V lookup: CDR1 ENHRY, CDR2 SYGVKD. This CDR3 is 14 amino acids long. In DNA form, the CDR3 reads TGTGCCATCACCCCAGGGGGCACGGGGACTGAAGCTTTCTTT. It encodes CAITPGGTGTEAFF.

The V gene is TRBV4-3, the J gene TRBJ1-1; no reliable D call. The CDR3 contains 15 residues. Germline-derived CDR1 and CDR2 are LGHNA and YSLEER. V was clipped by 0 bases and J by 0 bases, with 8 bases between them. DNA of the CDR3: TGCGCCAGCAGCCAAGATGTAGTACTGAACACTGAAGCTTTCTTT. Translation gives CASSQDVVLNTEAFF.

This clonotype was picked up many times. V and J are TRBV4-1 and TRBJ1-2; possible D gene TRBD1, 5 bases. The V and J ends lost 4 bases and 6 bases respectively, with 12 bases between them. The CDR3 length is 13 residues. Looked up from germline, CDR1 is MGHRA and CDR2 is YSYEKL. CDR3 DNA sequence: TGCGCCAGCAGCCGCAGTGGGGGAGATGGCTACACCTTC. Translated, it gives CASSRSGGDGYTF.